This TCR beta chain was identified in a study of blood T cell repertoires in COVID-19. The assay was immunoSEQ multiplex PCR, and TCRdb's table has in-frame clones only and misses some. In the table there are more than 350,000 clones, 75% to 90% of which are singletons. Cohort 3 donors were reported recovered after two negative PCRs, clearance, or symptom resolution. Trimming took off 3 bases at V and 0 bases at J, with 14 bases between the two ends. The germline V gene has CDR1 LGHNA and CDR2 YSLEER. The CDR3 sequence is 16 residues long. The chain joins TRBV4-3 to TRBJ1-2; maybe TRBD1 (6 bases). The material sequenced was PBMCs or T cells enriched from blood (not recorded which). The receptor was derived from a man in his late teens or twenties who had recovered from COVID-19. CDR3 region: CASSHVYRETNYGYTF. DNA for the CDR3: TGCGCCAGCAGCCATGTTTACAGGGAAACTAACTATGGCTACACCTTC.